This T cell receptor beta chain derives from a study of OX40 agonist ivuxolimab in advanced cancers. Here immunoSEQ multiplex PCR was the method, and the copy in TCRdb shows in-frame clones only, minus some. In the table there are over 85,000 clones, 84% of which are singletons. Per germline, CDR1 SGHTA and CDR2 FQGNSA. The CDR3 is made up of 16 amino acids. The ends were cut back, 0 bases at V and 10 bases at J, with 16 bases in the middle. The source is an adult with an advanced solid tumor such as melanoma, head and neck, liver or kidney cancer. Source: CD4+ or CD8+ T cells sorted from blood, taken in a trial of the OX40 agonist ivuxolimab. This chain joins TRBV7-2 and TRBJ1-6; possible D gene TRBD1, 5 bases. The CDR3, as DNA: TGTGCCAGCAGCTTAGCGAGCAGCCAGGGTGGCTCACCCCTCCACTTT. This codes for CASSLASSQGGSPLHF.